This T cell receptor (beta chain) was captured in a study of human T cells and chemical hapten exposure. Study context: Each patch test put 0.01% DPC on the upper back, and results were read at 6 days. Slight volume differences across pooled libraries mainly accounted for varying per-sample TCR yields.

Findings and limits, study-wide: PT1 expanded TCR numbers tracked positively with patch test score. Significantly more large CDR3 similarity clusters were formed by expanded TCRs than by controls.

One entry per CDR3 protein results from TCRdb running MiXCR on the RACE reads. Of more than 85,000 distinct CDR3 sequences listed, approximately 11% are singletons. This CDR3 has 16 residues. V was clipped by 4 bases and J by 3 bases; unmatched bases: 3. CDR1 LGHNA and CDR2 YNFKEQ come from the germline V gene. This clonotype was observed many times. The antigen is undetermined. Described time point: patch test 2, 6 weeks after DPC sensitization. As to treatment: therapeutic diphenylcyclopropenone sensitization with weekly scalp DPC. The starting material was whole blood, obtained in connection with sensitization to the hapten diphenylcyclopropenone (DPC). The clonotype originates from a man aged 40-49 years with alopecia areata. Some clones in this sample may be carry-over from other donors' samples. The V gene is TRBV4-2, the J gene TRBJ1-6, with 10 bases aligning to TRBD1. The CDR3, as DNA: TGTGCCAGCAGCCGGACAGGGGGAAACTATAATTCACCCCTCCACTTT. It specifies CASSRTGGNYNSPLHF.